Ten or more counts support the clone carrying this TCR beta chain. These data originate in a study of patients with pleural tuberculosis. Losses at the gene ends were 7 bases for V and 9 bases for J; bases not matched to a gene: 9. The CDR3 has 12 amino acids. Germline values: CDR1 DFQATT, CDR2 SNEGSKA (reference sequence). TCRdb itself ran the reads through MiXCR, one entry per CDR3 protein. The table lists under 65,000 distinct CDR3 sequences, about 7.3% of them singletons, with around 15% in the top ten. The sequence derives from a human donor with pleural tuberculosis. This rearrangement joins TRBV20-1 to TRBJ2-1, with 7 bases lining up with TRBD2. In DNA form, the CDR3 reads TGCAGTGTCCCCCGGGGGGATTTTGAGCAGTTCTTC. Translation: CSVPRGDFEQFF.